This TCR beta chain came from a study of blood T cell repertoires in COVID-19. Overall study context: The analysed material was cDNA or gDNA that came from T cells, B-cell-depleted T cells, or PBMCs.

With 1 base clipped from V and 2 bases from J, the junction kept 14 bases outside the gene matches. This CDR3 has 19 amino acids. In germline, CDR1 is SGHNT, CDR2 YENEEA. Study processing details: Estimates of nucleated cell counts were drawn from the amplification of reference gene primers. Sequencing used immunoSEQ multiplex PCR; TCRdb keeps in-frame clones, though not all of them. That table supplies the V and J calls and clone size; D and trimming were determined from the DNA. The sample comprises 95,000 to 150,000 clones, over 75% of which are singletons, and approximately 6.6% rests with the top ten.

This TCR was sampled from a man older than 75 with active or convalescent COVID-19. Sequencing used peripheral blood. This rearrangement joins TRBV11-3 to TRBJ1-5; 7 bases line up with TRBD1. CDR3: CASSLGRDRAPKGNQPQHF. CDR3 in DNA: TGTGCCAGCAGCTTAGGGAGGGACAGAGCCCCTAAGGGCAATCAGCCCCAGCATTTT.